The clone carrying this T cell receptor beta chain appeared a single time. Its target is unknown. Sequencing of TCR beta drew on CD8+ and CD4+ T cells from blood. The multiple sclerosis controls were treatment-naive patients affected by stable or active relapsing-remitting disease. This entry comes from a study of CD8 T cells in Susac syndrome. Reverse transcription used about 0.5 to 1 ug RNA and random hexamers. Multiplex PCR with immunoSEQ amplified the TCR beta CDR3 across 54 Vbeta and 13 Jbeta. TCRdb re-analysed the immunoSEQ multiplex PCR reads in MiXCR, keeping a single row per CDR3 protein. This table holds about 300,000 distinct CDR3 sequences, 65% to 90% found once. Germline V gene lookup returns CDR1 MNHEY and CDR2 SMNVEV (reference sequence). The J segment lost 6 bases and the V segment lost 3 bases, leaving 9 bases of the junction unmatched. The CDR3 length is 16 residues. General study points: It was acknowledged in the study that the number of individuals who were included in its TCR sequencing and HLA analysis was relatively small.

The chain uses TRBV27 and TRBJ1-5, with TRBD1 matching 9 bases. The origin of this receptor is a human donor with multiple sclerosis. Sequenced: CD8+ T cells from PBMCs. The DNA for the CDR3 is TGTGCCAGCAGTTTGGCCGGGACAGGGATGGGTCAGCCCCAGCATTTT. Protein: CASSLAGTGMGQPQHF.